These 21 T cell receptor beta chains share one sample of origin, sequenced in a study of identical twins. Using its own MiXCR run on the 5' RACE reads, TCRdb lists one record per CDR3 protein. The table includes around 470,000 distinct CDR3 sequences, 14% detected once. This same sample was also taken into another study, of yellow fever vaccine responses in identical twins.

Sequencing input: CD4+ T cells sorted from blood. The receptors come from a woman in her late teens or twenties in good health.

This clonotype was seen a few times. J is TRBJ2-3 and V is TRBV20-1, with D possibly being TRBD2 (6 bases). There are 12 residues in the CDR3. Trimming removed 6 bases at V and 2 bases at J, with 9 bases between. Germline values: CDR1 DFQATT, CDR2 SNEGSKA (reference sequence). CDR3 bases: TGCAGTGCGGCTAGCGACACAGATACGCAGTATTTT. Amino acids: CSAASDTDTQYF.

This rearrangement joins TRBV28 to TRBJ2-7; D tentatively fits TRBD1 or TRBD2 (5 bases each). The V end lost 6 bases, the J end lost 9 bases, and 18 bases lay between the germline ends. The CDR3 is 13 residues long. CDR1 and CDR2 from the germline V gene are MDHEN and SYDVKM. CDR3 bases: TGTGCCAGCAGGAAGACAGTCCCTGGGGGGCAGTACTTC. Its protein product is CASRKTVPGGQYF.

This chain joins TRBV28 and TRBJ2-5, with 8 bases lining up with TRBD2. The CDR3 length is 17 residues. Germline assignment: CDR1 MDHEN and CDR2 SYDVKM. V shed 6 bases and J 1 base; nucleotides not matched to a gene: 13. The CDR3 spells CASSDVGLVGAQETQYF. CDR3 DNA: TGTGCCAGCAGCGATGTGGGACTAGTTGGGGCCCAAGAGACCCAGTACTTC.

This clonotype occurred many times. The rearrangement uses TRBV12-3 or TRBV12-4 and TRBJ2-1, with D possibly called TRBD1 or TRBD2 (5 bases each). The CDR3 has 15 amino acids. The V end lost 6 bases, the J end lost 9 bases, and 21 bases lay between the germline ends. CDR3 DNA sequence: TGTGCCAGCAGCCGGGACGGCAGGCCCCAGCGTGAGCAGTTCTTC. This sequence encodes CASSRDGRPQREQFF.

The chain couples TRBV5-1 to TRBJ2-3; D possibly uses TRBD1 or TRBD2 (5 bases each). V shed 4 bases and J shed 10 bases, with 13 bases lying between them. There are 12 residues in the CDR3. Per the germline V gene, CDR1 is SGHRS and CDR2 is YFSETQ. CDR3 DNA: TGCGCCAGCAGCGCTGAGGGGAGCGCGCAGTATTTT. The encoded protein is CASSAEGSAQYF.

The J gene is TRBJ2-7, the V gene TRBV6-2 or TRBV6-3, with D perhaps TRBD2 (6 bases). The germline V gene encodes CDR1 MNHEY and CDR2 SVGEGT. Trimming removed 5 bases at V and 0 bases at J, with 11 bases between. The CDR3 covers 14 residues. The DNA of the CDR3 is TGTGCCAGCAGTCGGGGGACGGTCTCCTACGAGCAGTACTTC. Protein sequence: CASSRGTVSYEQYF.

This clonotype has only a few counts. V usage is TRBV5-1 and J usage is TRBJ2-1, with D uncertain. This CDR3 contains 15 residues. V was pared by 0 bases and J by 0 bases, with 7 bases between. From germline, CDR1 is SGHRS and CDR2 YFSETQ. The CDR3 is CASSLVSSSYNEQFF. In DNA form, the CDR3 reads TGCGCCAGCAGCTTGGTTTCGAGCTCCTACAATGAGCAGTTCTTC.

This clonotype turned up a few times. The chain joins TRBV12-5 to TRBJ2-1, with TRBD2 as a possible D gene (6 bases). Trimming stripped 0 bases from V and 15 bases from J, with 12 bases between. CDR1 is LGHNT and CDR2 is FRNRAP in the germline V gene. The CDR3 is 12 amino acids. CDR3 protein: CASGLVDGRWFF. For the CDR3, the DNA is TGTGCTAGTGGTTTGGTAGACGGGAGATGGTTCTTC.

This clonotype appeared a few times. The CDR3 coding sequence is TGCAGCGTAGGGACTAGCGGGGCTGATACGCAGTATTTT. This gives the protein CSVGTSGADTQYF. The rearrangement links TRBV29-1 to TRBJ2-3; 13 bases map to TRBD2. V dropped 6 bases and J dropped 6; count of bases not matched to a gene: 3. CDR1 SQVTM and CDR2 ANQGSEA come from the germline V gene. This CDR3 has 13 residues.

This clonotype was detected a few times. The V gene is TRBV12-3 or TRBV12-4, the J gene TRBJ2-1, with 7 bases fitting TRBD2. The V segment lost 4 bases and the J segment 3 bases; nucleotides outside the gene matches: 3. The CDR3 consists of 14 residues. The CDR3 sequence is CASSSLARYNEQFF. CDR3 nucleotides: TGTGCCAGCAGTTCACTAGCGCGCTACAATGAGCAGTTCTTC.

The chain employs TRBV4-2 and TRBJ1-4; D remains unclear. In germline, CDR1 is LGHNA, CDR2 YNFKEQ. V was clipped by 0 bases and J by 7 bases, with 15 bases between them. There are 16 residues in the CDR3. The CDR3: CASSQDVAGSGEKLFF. The CDR3 DNA is TGTGCCAGCAGCCAAGACGTCGCTGGAAGTGGTGAAAAACTGTTTTTT.

This clonotype showed up just a few times. The chain employs TRBV27 and TRBJ2-3; TRBD1 agrees at 9 bases. The CDR3 length is 14 residues. CDR1 and CDR2 (germline): MNHEY, SMNVEV (reference sequence). The junction had 6 bases not matched to a gene; V was cut back by 6 bases and J by 5 bases. CDR3 sequence: CASRPGQGRDTQYF. The CDR3 nucleotides are TGTGCCAGCAGACCCGGACAGGGGAGAGATACGCAGTATTTT.

This clonotype was seen repeatedly, ten times or more. The gene calls are TRBV7-2 and TRBJ2-3, with D tentatively TRBD2 (5 bases). The CDR3 contains 18 residues. V was cut by 2 bases and J by 4 bases, with 22 bases left in between. The germline V gene has CDR1 SGHTA and CDR2 FQGNSA. The CDR3: CASSLRGLVTILADTQYF. The CDR3 DNA is TGTGCCAGCAGCTTACGCGGACTCGTTACAATTCTCGCAGATACGCAGTATTTT. Full variable domain (rest looked up from reference TRBV7-2 and TRBJ2-3): GAGVSQSPSNKVTEKGKDVELRCDPISGHTALYWYRQSLGQGLEFLIYFQGNSAPDKSGLPSDRFSAERTGGSVSTLTIQRTQQEDSAVYLCASSLRGLVTILADTQYFGPGTRLTVL.

This clonotype was recorded a few times. This chain links TRBV4-1 with TRBJ2-1; no reliable D call. V lost 0 bases to trimming and J lost 9 bases, with 12 bases between them. CDR1 and CDR2 (germline): MGHRA, YSYEKL. This CDR3 spans 14 amino acids. The chain's CDR3 is CASSQDLWKGEQFF. As DNA, the CDR3 is TGCGCCAGCAGCCAAGATCTGTGGAAGGGTGAGCAGTTCTTC.

This clonotype has ten or more counts. The rearrangement links TRBV12-3 or TRBV12-4 to TRBJ2-3; D unclear. The CDR3 consists of 12 residues. V was clipped by 5 bases and J by 5 bases, with 8 bases between them. The CDR3 sequence: CASSLYRDTQYF. Here the CDR3 DNA reads TGTGCCAGCAGTCTCTACAGAGATACGCAGTATTTT.

This sequence joins TRBV6-1 and TRBJ2-5; a weak D match, TRBD2 (5 bases). The CDR3 consists of 15 residues. Trimming removed 6 bases at V and 4 bases at J, with 18 bases between. Germline CDR1 is MNHNS and CDR2 is SASEGT. CDR3 amino acids: CASSRLSVFPETQYF. The DNA for the CDR3 is TGTGCCAGCAGCCGCCTTAGCGTGTTCCCAGAGACCCAGTACTTC.

The V call is TRBV20-1, the J call TRBJ2-5, with 7 bases lining up with TRBD2. This CDR3 region has 12 residues. The V segment lost 5 bases and the J segment 7 bases; nucleotides outside the gene matches: 7. Germline V CDR1 and CDR2: DFQATT, SNEGSKA (reference sequence). The CDR3 coding sequence is TGCAGTGCTGGACTAGACCTCGGGACCCAGTACTTC. Protein: CSAGLDLGTQYF.

The chain recombines TRBV5-1 with TRBJ2-7; tentatively, D is TRBD2 (6 bases). This CDR3 is built from 14 residues. Looked up from germline, CDR1 is SGHRS and CDR2 is YFSETQ. Trimming removed 2 bases at V and 3 bases at J, with 12 bases between. The CDR3 spells CASSFGGTDYEQYF. The DNA for the CDR3 is TGCGCCAGCAGCTTTGGCGGGACCGACTACGAGCAGTACTTC.

This sequence joins TRBV4-2 and TRBJ2-7; no clear D gene. Germline values: CDR1 LGHNA, CDR2 YNFKEQ. This CDR3 is 15 amino acids long. Trimming shortened V by 0 bases and J by 3 bases, and 12 bases separated the two germline ends. DNA for the CDR3: TGTGCCAGCAGCCAAGATTTTACAGAAAACTACGAGCAGTACTTC. This translates into CASSQDFTENYEQYF.

The genes are TRBV2 and TRBJ2-7, with 9 bases identical to TRBD1. The CDR3 extends over 16 amino acids. The germline V gene has CDR1 SNHLY and CDR2 FYNNEI. V shed 5 bases, J shed 5 bases, and the junction held 13 bases outside the gene matches. The CDR3 region is CASSRGQGSIVDEQYF. CDR3 sequence (DNA): TGTGCCAGCAGTCGGGGACAGGGATCTATCGTAGACGAGCAGTACTTC.

There are a few counts of this clonotype. Here the CDR3 reads CASRMSGGNTGELFF. In DNA form, the CDR3 reads TGTGCCAGCAGGATGTCAGGGGGTAACACCGGGGAGCTGTTTTTT. The chain carries TRBV27 and TRBJ2-2; 7 bases map to TRBD1. V trimming: 6 bases; J trimming: 2 bases; junction bases outside the gene matches: 6. The CDR3 runs to 15 residues. Germline CDR1 reads MNHEY; CDR2 reads SMNVEV (reference sequence).